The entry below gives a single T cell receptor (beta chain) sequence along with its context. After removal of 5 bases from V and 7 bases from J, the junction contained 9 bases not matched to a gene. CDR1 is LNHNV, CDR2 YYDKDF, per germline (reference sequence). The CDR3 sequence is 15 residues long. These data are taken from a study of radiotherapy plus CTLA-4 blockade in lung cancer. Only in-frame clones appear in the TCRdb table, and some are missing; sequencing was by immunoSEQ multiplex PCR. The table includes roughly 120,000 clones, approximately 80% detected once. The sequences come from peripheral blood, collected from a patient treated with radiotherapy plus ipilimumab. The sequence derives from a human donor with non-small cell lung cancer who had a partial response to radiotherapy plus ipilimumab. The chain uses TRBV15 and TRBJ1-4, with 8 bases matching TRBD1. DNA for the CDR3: TGTGCCACCAGCCCAGAGGGACAGGTACCTGAAAAACTGTTTTTT. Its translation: CATSPEGQVPEKLFF. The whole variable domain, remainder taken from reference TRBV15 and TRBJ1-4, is DAMVIQNPRYQVTQFGKPVTLSCSQTLNHNVMYWYQQKSSQAPKLLFHYYDKDFNNEADTPDNFQSRRPNTSFCFLDIRSPGLGDTAMYLCATSPEGQVPEKLFFGSGTQLSVL.